This T cell receptor beta chain was captured in a study of spatial heterogeneity in lung cancer. Study background: An average of more than ten raw reads was observed per unique TCR and UMI combination.

Time point here: sample taken at primary tumor resection. In each case, whole RNA from tumor, nontumor lung or frozen PBMC was sequenced unsorted. This clonotype was recorded at least ten times. The CDR3 covers 14 residues. Germline values: CDR1 SGHRS, CDR2 YFSETQ. V gave up 4 bases and J gave up 2 bases, with 13 bases separating them. Every TCR cDNA molecule bore a unique molecular identifier. One entry per CDR3 protein, called by TCRdb with MiXCR from the 5' RACE reads. The sample consists of 35,000 or so distinct CDR3 sequences, 4% to 6% of them appearing once. The origin of this receptor is a female donor with early-stage non-small cell lung cancer. The source material was PBMCs, sampled at surgery. This chain uses TRBV5-1 with TRBJ2-7, with D perhaps TRBD2 (6 bases). CDR3 sequence: CASSGGSGAYEQYF. The CDR3 DNA is TGCGCCAGCAGCGGGGGGAGCGGTGCCTACGAGCAGTACTTC.